The next 15 T cell receptor beta chains were all read from a single sample in a study of spatial heterogeneity in lung cancer. TCRdb reprocessed the 5' RACE reads via MiXCR and lists one record per CDR3 protein. The sample carries about 120,000 distinct CDR3 sequences, more than 10% recorded once. Time point here: blood at routine non-recurrence follow-up after resection. Unsorted tumor, nontumor lung tissue or cryopreserved PBMC supplied the whole RNA. The starting material was PBMCs, obtained at follow-up. These receptors came from a male donor with early-stage non-small cell lung cancer.

At least ten counts were recorded for this clonotype. V is TRBV7-2 and J is TRBJ1-1; a weak D match, TRBD1 (5 bases). CDR1 and CDR2 (germline): SGHTA, FQGNSA. The CDR3 extends over 14 amino acids. Trimming cost V 5 bases and J 1 base, with 11 bases left between them. The CDR3 spells CASSRGRANTEAFF. For the CDR3, the DNA is TGTGCCAGCAGCAGGGGCAGGGCGAACACTGAAGCTTTCTTT.

This clonotype appeared many times. The chain is built from TRBV29-1 and TRBJ1-2; TRBD1 matches 7 bases. This CDR3 region has 17 residues. Germline V gene sequence: CDR1 SQVTM, CDR2 ANQGSEA. Germline trimming cut 7 bases from V and 1 base from J; bases unmatched to any gene: 18. CDR3 DNA sequence: TGCAGCGGAACATTAACTAGGGGACAGTACCGTAACTATGGCTACACCTTC. Residues: CSGTLTRGQYRNYGYTF.

The rearrangement uses TRBV20-1 and TRBJ2-7, with D perhaps matching TRBD1 or TRBD2 (5 bases each). Per the germline V gene, CDR1 is DFQATT and CDR2 is SNEGSKA (reference sequence). V was cut by 0 bases and J by 3 bases, with 15 bases left in between. The CDR3 is 15 residues long. CDR3 loop: CSARDPGTGNYEQYF. Written as DNA, the CDR3 is TGCAGTGCTAGAGACCCAGGGACCGGGAACTACGAGCAGTACTTC.

The rearrangement joins TRBV29-1 to TRBJ1-1; D gene uncertain. CDR1 is SQVTM and CDR2 is ANQGSEA in the germline V gene. The V and J ends lost 7 bases and 4 bases respectively, with 13 bases between them. This CDR3 contains 12 residues. In nucleotides, the CDR3 is TGCAGCGCTAACTCGGGGTCCACTGAAGCTTTCTTT. Residues: CSANSGSTEAFF.

The chain joins TRBV18 to TRBJ2-7; D is uncertain. V lost 1 base to trimming and J lost 2 bases, with 3 bases between them. The CDR3 covers 12 residues. CDR1 and CDR2 from the germline V gene are KGHSH and LQKENI. CDR3 in amino acids: CASSPQTYEQYF. In nucleotides, the CDR3 is TGTGCCAGCTCACCACAAACCTACGAGCAGTACTTC.

This clonotype was picked up a small number of times. The chain recombines TRBV4-1 with TRBJ2-1, with D perhaps matching TRBD1 (5 bases). Germline loops: CDR1 MGHRA, CDR2 YSYEKL. V gave up 0 bases and J gave up 7 bases, with 16 bases separating them. The CDR3 has 16 amino acids. CDR3 in DNA: TGCGCCAGCAGCCAAGATGAAGGGGCGCTTGCAAATGAGCAGTTCTTC. This translates into CASSQDEGALANEQFF.

This chain connects TRBV6-5 to TRBJ2-3, with D perhaps matching TRBD2 (6 bases). V was clipped by 7 bases and J by 1 base, with 15 bases between them. CDR3 length equals 15 residues. The V gene's germline CDR1 is MNHEY and CDR2 SVGAGI. The CDR3 DNA sequence: TGTGCCAGCACCCCCGCGGGACTTCGCACAGATACGCAGTATTTT. Encoded protein: CASTPAGLRTDTQYF.

As DNA, the CDR3 is TGTGCCAGCAGACTAGCGGGGGGGCCTCATACGCAGTATTTT. Amino acid sequence: CASRLAGGPHTQYF. The chain combines TRBV27 with TRBJ2-3, with 13 positions matching TRBD2. This CDR3 contains 14 residues. Unmatched junction bases numbered 4, after V lost 6 bases and J lost 7 bases. Germline V gives CDR1 MNHEY, CDR2 SMNVEV (reference sequence).

This clonotype appeared many times. The chain is built from TRBV5-1 and TRBJ1-3; D call uncertain. V was clipped by 1 base and J by 0 bases, with 11 bases between them. The CDR3 length is 16 residues. CDR1 is SGHRS, CDR2 YFSETQ, per germline. CDR3 amino acids: CASSLSTYGSGNTIYF. CDR3 coding DNA: TGCGCCAGCAGCTTGTCGACTTACGGCTCTGGAAACACCATATATTTT.

This clonotype occurred many times. The chain has TRBV6-6 and TRBJ1-2; D is ambiguous. CDR1 and CDR2 (germline): MNHNY, SVGAGI (reference sequence). V was pared by 6 bases and J by 8 bases, with 10 bases between. The CDR3 has 11 amino acids. As DNA, the CDR3 is TGTGCCAGCAGCCCGTCTGGCGGCTACACCTTC. Its translation: CASSPSGGYTF.

The chain uses TRBV29-1 and TRBJ2-5, with 9 bases that match TRBD1. V lost 4 bases to trimming and J lost 6 bases; unmatched junction nucleotides: 15. The CDR3 contains 16 residues. Germline loops: CDR1 SQVTM, CDR2 ANQGSEA. The CDR3 nucleotides read TGCAGCGTTGGCGGTACCCGGGGGACAGGGAGGAAGACCCAGTACTTC. Translated, it gives CSVGGTRGTGRKTQYF.

This clonotype was observed at least ten times. CDR3 loop: CASSQFPNQAFF. The CDR3 DNA reads as TGTGCCAGCAGCCAATTCCCGAATCAAGCTTTCTTT. The chain recombines TRBV7-9 with TRBJ1-1; D call uncertain. In germline, CDR1 is SEHNR, CDR2 FQNEAQ (reference sequence). This CDR3 has 12 amino acids. The V and J ends lost 5 bases and 9 bases respectively, with 13 bases between them. The full variable domain, completed using reference TRBV7-9 and TRBJ1-1, is DTGVSQNPRHKITKRGQNVTFRCDPISEHNRLYWYRQTLGQGPEFLTYFQNEAQLEKSRLLSDRFSAERPKGSFSTLEIQRTEQGDSAMYLCASSQFPNQAFFGQGTRLTVV.

The V call is TRBV18, the J call TRBJ2-3, with no clear D. The CDR3 spans 14 residues. The V end lost 5 bases, the J end lost 2 bases, and 11 bases lay between the germline ends. The germline CDR1 and CDR2 sequences are KGHSH and LQKENI. CDR3 in amino acids: CASSSGQITDTQYF. In nucleotides, the CDR3 is TGTGCCAGCTCATCGGGTCAGATCACAGATACGCAGTATTTT.

This clonotype has ten or more counts. This rearrangement joins TRBV28 to TRBJ2-7; D is unclear. The V gene lost 3 bases and the J gene lost 2 bases, with 5 bases spanning the gap. CDR1 and CDR2 (germline): MDHEN, SYDVKM. This CDR3 has 12 residues. The CDR3 protein is CASSLPPYEQYF. CDR3 in DNA: TGTGCCAGCAGTTTGCCGCCCTACGAGCAGTACTTC.

This chain uses TRBV27 with TRBJ2-3; TRBD2 matches at 10 bases. Trimming took 4 bases from V and 10 from J; bases not matched to a gene: 2. Germline values: CDR1 MNHEY, CDR2 SMNVEV (reference sequence). The CDR3 totals 12 residues. CDR3 nucleotides: TGTGCCAGCAGTTCTCTAGCGGGGGCGCAGTATTTT. Protein product: CASSSLAGAQYF.